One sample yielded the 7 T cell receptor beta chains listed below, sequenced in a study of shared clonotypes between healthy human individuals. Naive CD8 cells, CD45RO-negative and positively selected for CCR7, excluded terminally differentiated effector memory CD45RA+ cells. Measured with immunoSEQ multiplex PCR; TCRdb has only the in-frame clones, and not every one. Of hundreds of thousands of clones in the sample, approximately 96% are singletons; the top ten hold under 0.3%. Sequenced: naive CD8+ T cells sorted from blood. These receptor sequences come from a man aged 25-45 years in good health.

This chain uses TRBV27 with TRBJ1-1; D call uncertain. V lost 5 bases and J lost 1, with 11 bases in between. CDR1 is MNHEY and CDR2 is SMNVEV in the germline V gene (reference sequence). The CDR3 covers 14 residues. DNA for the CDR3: TGTGCCAGCAGTCCCGGGGATGGGAACACTGAAGCTTTCTTT. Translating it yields CASSPGDGNTEAFF.

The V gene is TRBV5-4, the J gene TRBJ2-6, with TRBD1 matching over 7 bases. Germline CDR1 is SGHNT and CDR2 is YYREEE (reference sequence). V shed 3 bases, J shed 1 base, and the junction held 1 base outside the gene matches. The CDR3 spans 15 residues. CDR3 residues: CASSSQGSGANVLTF. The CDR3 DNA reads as TGTGCCAGCAGCTCACAGGGGTCTGGGGCCAACGTCCTGACTTTC.

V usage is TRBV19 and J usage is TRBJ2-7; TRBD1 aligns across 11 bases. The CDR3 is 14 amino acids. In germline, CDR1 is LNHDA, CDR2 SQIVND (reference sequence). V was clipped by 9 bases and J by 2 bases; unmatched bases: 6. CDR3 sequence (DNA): TGTGCCAGCGGACCGGGACAGGGGGCCTACGAGCAGTACTTC. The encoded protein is CASGPGQGAYEQYF.

The CDR3 DNA follows: TGTGCCAGCAGCGAATCAGGACAGTCCTACGAGCAGTACTTC. This translates into CASSESGQSYEQYF. The V and J genes are TRBV5-6 and TRBJ2-7, with D possibly matching TRBD1 (6 bases). Germline V gene lookup returns CDR1 SGHDT and CDR2 YYEEEE. V was clipped by 4 bases and J by 1 base, with 12 bases between them. The CDR3 has 14 amino acids.

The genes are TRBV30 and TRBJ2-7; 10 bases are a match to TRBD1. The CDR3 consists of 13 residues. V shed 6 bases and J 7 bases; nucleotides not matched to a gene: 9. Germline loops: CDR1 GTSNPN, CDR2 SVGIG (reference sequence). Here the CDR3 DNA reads TGTGCCTGCCGCGGGACAGGGGAACTGGAGCAGTACTTC. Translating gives CACRGTGELEQYF.

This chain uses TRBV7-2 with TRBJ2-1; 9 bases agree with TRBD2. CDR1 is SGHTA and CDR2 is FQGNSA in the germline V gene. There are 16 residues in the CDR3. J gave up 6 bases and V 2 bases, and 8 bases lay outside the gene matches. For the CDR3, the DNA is TGTGCCAGCAGCTTAACTATAGCGGGAGCGGGCAATGAGCAGTTCTTC. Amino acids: CASSLTIAGAGNEQFF.

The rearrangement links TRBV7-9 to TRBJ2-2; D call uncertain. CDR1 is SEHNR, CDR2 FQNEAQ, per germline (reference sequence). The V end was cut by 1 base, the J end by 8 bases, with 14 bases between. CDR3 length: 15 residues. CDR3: CASSLGRPQPGELFF. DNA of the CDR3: TGTGCCAGCAGCTTAGGCCGCCCCCAACCGGGGGAGCTGTTTTTT.